The 12 T cell receptor beta chains presented below share a single source sample, sequenced in a study of T cell changes during pregnancy in multiple sclerosis. Assay used: immunoSEQ multiplex PCR; TCRdb lists only in-frame clones, some missing. The table includes tens of thousands of clones, roughly 92% detected once. The material sequenced was CD4+ T cells from peripheral blood mononuclear cells, taken in the third trimester of pregnancy. These receptors originate from a female donor with multiple sclerosis, enrolled in a pregnancy study.

The chain joins TRBV27 to TRBJ2-2; tentatively, D is TRBD2 (5 bases). This CDR3 has 16 amino acids. V was cut by 4 bases and J by 5 bases, with 17 bases left in between. The germline V gene encodes CDR1 MNHEY and CDR2 SMNVEV (reference sequence). CDR3 in amino acids: CASSSRTGRWTGELFF. The CDR3 nucleotides read TGTGCCAGCAGTTCCCGGACGGGAAGGTGGACCGGGGAGCTGTTTTTT.

This chain connects TRBV6-5 to TRBJ1-2; 9 bases agree with TRBD1. Trimming cost V 0 bases and J 5 bases; bases outside gene matches: 4. The germline V gene has CDR1 MNHEY and CDR2 SVGAGI. This CDR3 is built from 15 residues. In DNA form, the CDR3 reads TGTGCCAGCAGTTACTCAGGACAGGGGCAATATGGCTACACCTTC. Its translation: CASSYSGQGQYGYTF.

The rearrangement links TRBV7-2 to TRBJ1-4; possibly TRBD1 for D (5 bases). The CDR3 has 15 amino acids. The ends were cut back, 2 bases at V and 7 bases at J, with 14 bases in the middle. From germline, CDR1 is SGHTA and CDR2 FQGNSA. The CDR3, as DNA: TGTGCCAGCAGCTTACAGGGTCAGGACGCTGAAAAACTGTTTTTT. This codes for CASSLQGQDAEKLFF.

This chain connects TRBV19 to TRBJ2-5; 9 bases match TRBD2. Germline-derived CDR1 and CDR2 are LNHDA and SQIVND (reference sequence). V dropped 3 bases and J dropped 2; count of bases not matched to a gene: 10. The CDR3 extends over 17 amino acids. The CDR3: CASSMSGGRGRQETQYF. CDR3 coding DNA: TGTGCCAGTAGTATGAGCGGGGGGCGCGGTCGACAAGAGACCCAGTACTTC.

V usage is TRBV7-8 and J usage is TRBJ2-1, with 7 bases fitting TRBD2. V dropped 5 bases and J dropped 7; count of bases not matched to a gene: 14. The CDR3 has 16 amino acids. Germline CDR1 is SGHVS and CDR2 is FQNEAQ. CDR3 in amino acids: CASSLLTSIVSNEQFF. The CDR3 nucleotides read TGTGCCAGCAGCCTCTTGACTAGCATAGTTTCGAATGAGCAGTTCTTC.

This clone was detected only once. The chain uses TRBV7-3 and TRBJ2-2; D is uncertain. Germline V CDR1 and CDR2: SGHTA, FQGTGA. Trimming pared 2 bases from V and 0 bases from J, leaving 10 bases between. The CDR3 is made up of 16 amino acids. CDR3 nucleotide sequence: TGTGCCAGCAGCTTACACCTACGCGCGAACACCGGGGAGCTGTTTTTT. The encoded protein is CASSLHLRANTGELFF.

For this clone: The junction and the germline gene differ at one end; a read error may be behind it. V gene TRBV7-3 combines with J gene TRBJ2-1; 12 bases align to TRBD2. This CDR3 contains 15 residues. Germline lookup yields CDR1 SGHTA and CDR2 FQGTGA. This chain's CDR3 is CASRLPYRTSGVMLF. DNA for the CDR3: TGTGCCAGCAGGTTACCCTATCGGACTAGCGGGGTTATGCTCTTC.

This chain uses TRBV7-9 with TRBJ2-7; 7 bases fit TRBD1. This CDR3 contains 15 residues. V gave up 3 bases and J gave up 0 bases; unmatched junction bases: 5. Germline V gene lookup returns CDR1 SEHNR and CDR2 FQNEAQ (reference sequence). The CDR3, as DNA: TGTGCCAGCAGCTTCGACAGGGCCAGCTCCTACGAGCAGTACTTC. It yields the protein CASSFDRASSYEQYF. Supplemented by reference TRBV7-9 and TRBJ2-7, the full variable domain reads DTGVSQNPRHKITKRGQNVTFRCDPISEHNRLYWYRQTLGQGPEFLTYFQNEAQLEKSRLLSDRFSAERPKGSFSTLEIQRTEQGDSAMYLCASSFDRASSYEQYFGPGTRLTVT.

V usage is TRBV5-4 and J usage is TRBJ2-7; D is unresolved. The CDR3 is made up of 13 amino acids. Germline assignment: CDR1 SGHNT and CDR2 YYREEE (reference sequence). With 2 bases removed from V and 7 bases from J, the gap between germline ends came to 13 bases. The DNA for the CDR3 is TGTGCCAGCAGCTTTGACACGTTTGGGGAGCAGTACTTC. It codes for CASSFDTFGEQYF.

The gene calls are TRBV7-9 and TRBJ2-2; TRBD1 agrees at 7 bases. Germline lookup yields CDR1 SEHNR and CDR2 FQNEAQ (reference sequence). J was trimmed by 6 bases and V by 0 bases; bases with no gene match: 10. The CDR3 covers 17 residues. DNA of the CDR3: TGTGCCAGCAGCTTAGCGTTGACAGGGAGCGGAGCCGGGGAGCTGTTTTTT. Translation gives CASSLALTGSGAGELFF.

The chain uses TRBV2 and TRBJ1-5; tentatively, D is TRBD1 (5 bases). The CDR3 loop spans 14 amino acids. With 6 bases removed from V and 0 bases from J, the gap between germline ends came to 9 bases. From germline, CDR1 is SNHLY and CDR2 FYNNEI. The CDR3: CASRRTLSNQPQHF. The CDR3 DNA reads TGTGCCAGCAGGCGGACACTTAGCAATCAGCCCCAGCATTTT.

The chain links TRBV19 to TRBJ2-3; D is perhaps TRBD2 (5 bases). The CDR3 is made up of 13 amino acids. Deletions cut 9 bases from V and 0 bases from J, with 10 bases between. Germline lookup yields CDR1 LNHDA and CDR2 SQIVND (reference sequence). CDR3: CARPGRSTDTQYF. The CDR3 DNA follows: TGTGCCAGACCGGGAAGAAGCACAGATACGCAGTATTTT.